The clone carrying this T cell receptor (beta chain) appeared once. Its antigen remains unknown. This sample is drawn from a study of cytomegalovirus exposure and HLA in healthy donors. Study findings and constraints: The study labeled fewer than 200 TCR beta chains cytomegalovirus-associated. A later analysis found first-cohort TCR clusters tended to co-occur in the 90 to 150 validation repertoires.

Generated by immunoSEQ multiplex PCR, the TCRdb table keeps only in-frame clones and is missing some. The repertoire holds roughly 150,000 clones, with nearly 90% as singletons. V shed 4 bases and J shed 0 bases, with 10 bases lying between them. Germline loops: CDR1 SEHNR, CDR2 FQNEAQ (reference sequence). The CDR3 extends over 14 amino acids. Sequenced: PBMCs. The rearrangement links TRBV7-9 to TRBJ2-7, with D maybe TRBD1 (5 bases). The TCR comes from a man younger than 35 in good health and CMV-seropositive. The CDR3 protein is CASSSPGLSYEQYF. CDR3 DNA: TGTGCCAGCAGCTCCCCAGGGCTCTCCTACGAGCAGTACTTC.